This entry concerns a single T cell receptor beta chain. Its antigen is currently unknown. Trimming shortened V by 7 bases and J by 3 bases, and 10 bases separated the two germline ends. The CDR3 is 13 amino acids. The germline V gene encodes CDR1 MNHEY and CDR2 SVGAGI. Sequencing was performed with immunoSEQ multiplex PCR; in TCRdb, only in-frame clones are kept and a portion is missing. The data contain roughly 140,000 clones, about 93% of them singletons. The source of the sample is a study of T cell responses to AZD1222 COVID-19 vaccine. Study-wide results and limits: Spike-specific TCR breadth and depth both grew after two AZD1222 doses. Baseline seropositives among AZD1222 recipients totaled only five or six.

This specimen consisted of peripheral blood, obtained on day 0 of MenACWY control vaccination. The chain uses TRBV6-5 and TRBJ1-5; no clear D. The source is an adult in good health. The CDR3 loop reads CASTPGHNQPQHF. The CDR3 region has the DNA TGTGCCAGCACCCCAGGTCACAATCAGCCCCAGCATTTT.